The 29 T cell receptor beta chains below were found in one sample sequenced in a study of cytomegalovirus exposure and HLA in healthy donors (dated by TCRdb to about 2017). The library was obtained by the immunoSEQ multiplex PCR assay. For the multiplex PCR, a mixture combining 60 forward primers for TCR Vbeta segments and 13 reverse primers for TCR Jbeta segments was used. TCRdb holds this immuneACCESS table with in-frame rearrangements only. Some clones are missing; in checked studies, unresolved V genes explain under half, and the rest has no known cause. The sample contains 200,000 to 250,000 clones, around 80% of them found a single time. The ten largest clones add up to less than 4.5% of the sample. Sequences were obtained from PBMCs. These receptors originate from a male donor in good health and CMV-seronegative.

The chain employs TRBV9 and TRBJ2-3, with TRBD2 matching over 8 bases. Trimming at V came to 4 bases and at J to 7 bases, leaving 11 bases not matched to a gene. Germline V gene sequence: CDR1 SGDLS, CDR2 YYNGEE. The CDR3 extends over 15 amino acids. CDR3 sequence (DNA): TGTGCCAGCAGCCTGGGGGCGGGAGGACGGAATACGCAGTATTTT. Its protein product is CASSLGAGGRNTQYF.

This clone came up a few times. The gene calls are TRBV5-4 and TRBJ1-4, with a weak D call TRBD1 (5 bases). Trimming removed 1 base from V and 5 bases from J, with 12 bases in between. Germline CDR1 is SGHNT and CDR2 is YYREEE (reference sequence). The length of the CDR3 is 15 residues. The DNA for the CDR3 is TGTGCCAGCAGCTTGAGGGCAGGGAACAATGAAAAACTGTTTTTT. Protein: CASSLRAGNNEKLFF.

This chain uses TRBV5-4 with TRBJ1-1; D unclear. The CDR3 covers 18 residues. Germline lookup yields CDR1 SGHNT and CDR2 YYREEE (reference sequence). V lost 2 bases and J 0 bases, leaving 20 bases between the germline ends. CDR3 loop: CASSLLPRREVMNTEAFF. The CDR3 DNA is TGTGCCAGCAGCTTACTCCCCAGACGGGAAGTAATGAACACTGAAGCTTTCTTT.

The V gene is TRBV11-2, the J gene TRBJ2-4, with TRBD2 as a possible D gene (5 bases). Trimming took 2 bases from V and 8 from J, leaving 16 bases between them. CDR3 length: 15 residues. The germline CDR1 and CDR2 sequences are SGHAT and FQNNGV. The CDR3: CASSLSGFPGDIQYF. The CDR3 DNA is TGTGCCAGCAGCTTATCGGGATTCCCCGGTGACATTCAGTACTTC.

This clone occurred a few times. The V gene is TRBV6-6, the J gene TRBJ1-5; maybe TRBD1 (5 bases). The V and J ends lost 2 bases and 0 bases respectively, with 8 bases between them. This CDR3 is 15 amino acids long. Germline CDR1 reads MNHNY; CDR2 reads SVGAGI (reference sequence). The CDR3 sequence is CASSYGGSSNQPQHF. For the CDR3, the DNA is TGTGCCAGCAGTTACGGGGGGAGTAGCAATCAGCCCCAGCATTTT.

The CDR3 DNA reads as TGTGCCAGCAGCTTAACCGGACAGGGTTTCGCGAACACCGGGGAGCTGTTTTTT. Amino acid sequence: CASSLTGQGFANTGELFF. V gene TRBV7-3 combines with J gene TRBJ2-2; 8 bases map to TRBD1. The CDR3 contains 18 residues. Unmatched junction bases numbered 6, after V lost 0 bases and J lost 0 bases. Germline values: CDR1 SGHTA, CDR2 FQGTGA.

The J gene is TRBJ2-2, the V gene TRBV5-1, with 11 bases aligning to TRBD2. J was trimmed by 5 bases and V by 5 bases; bases with no gene match: 5. In germline, CDR1 is SGHRS, CDR2 YFSETQ. The CDR3 has 15 residues. The CDR3 reads CASRLAGGPTGELFF. The DNA of the CDR3 is TGCGCCAGCAGGTTAGCGGGAGGGCCTACCGGGGAGCTGTTTTTT.

In its sample, this clone was seen many times. The chain carries TRBV6-6 and TRBJ1-1, with D uncertain. This CDR3 contains 13 residues. Germline V gene sequence: CDR1 MNHNY, CDR2 SVGAGI (reference sequence). V was shortened by 5 bases and J by 1 base, with 8 bases between the two germline ends. Here the CDR3 reads CASSQVENTEAFF. The DNA for the CDR3 is TGTGCCAGCAGTCAGGTAGAGAACACTGAAGCTTTCTTT.

This clone was seen a few times. This chain links TRBV19 with TRBJ2-3; 7 bases are a match to TRBD2. The CDR3 consists of 14 residues. V shed 3 bases, J shed 2 bases, and the junction held 2 bases outside the gene matches. CDR1 is LNHDA and CDR2 is SQIVND in the germline V gene (reference sequence). The CDR3 protein is CASSIGGITDTQYF. CDR3 sequence (DNA): TGTGCCAGTAGTATCGGGGGGATCACAGATACGCAGTATTTT. Based on the CDR3 plus reference TRBV19 and TRBJ2-3, the full variable domain is DGGITQSPKYLFRKEGQNVTLSCEQNLNHDAMYWYRQDPGQGLRLIYYSQIVNDFQKGDIAEGYSVSREKKESFPLTVTSAQKNPTAFYLCASSIGGITDTQYFGPGTRLTVL.

The J gene is TRBJ2-2, the V gene TRBV29-1; perhaps TRBD1 as D (5 bases). The CDR3 runs to 15 residues. Germline lookup yields CDR1 SQVTM and CDR2 ANQGSEA. V lost 4 bases and J 1 base, leaving 13 bases between the germline ends. For the CDR3, the DNA is TGCAGCGTTGGAAAGGGGCAGGGGAACACCGGGGAGCTGTTTTTT. Its translation: CSVGKGQGNTGELFF.

V gene TRBV9 combines with J gene TRBJ2-7; D perhaps matches TRBD2 (6 bases). V lost 0 bases and J 4 bases, leaving 14 bases between the germline ends. In germline, CDR1 is SGDLS, CDR2 YYNGEE. This CDR3 has 15 residues. The CDR3 nucleotides read TGTGCCAGCAGCGTAGGGGGTCTAGCGACTTACGAGCAGTACTTC. Residues: CASSVGGLATYEQYF.

The chain couples TRBV18 to TRBJ2-5; 8 positions agree with TRBD1. Germline assignment: CDR1 KGHSH and CDR2 LQKENI. V trimming: 1 base; J trimming: 5 bases; junction bases outside the gene matches: 3. CDR3 length: 14 residues. CDR3 nucleotides: TGTGCCAGCTCACCACAGACAGGGGATGAGACCCAGTACTTC. This translates into CASSPQTGDETQYF.

The CDR3 protein is CASSGGLTDTQYF. The CDR3 coding sequence is TGTGCCAGCTCCGGGGGACTCACAGATACGCAGTATTTT. The J gene is TRBJ2-3, the V gene TRBV2; D possibly corresponds to TRBD2 (6 bases). Trimming shortened V by 8 bases and J by 2 bases, and 11 bases separated the two germline ends. Germline CDR1 and CDR2: SNHLY and FYNNEI. This CDR3 region has 13 residues.

The chain is built from TRBV5-1 and TRBJ2-1, with TRBD2 matching 12 bases. The CDR3 is 19 amino acids. Losses at the gene ends were 2 bases for V and 8 bases for J; bases not matched to a gene: 17. In germline, CDR1 is SGHRS, CDR2 YFSETQ. This CDR3 is CASSLSRLAGVKPPDEQFF. The CDR3 nucleotides read TGCGCCAGCAGCTTATCAAGACTAGCGGGAGTAAAGCCCCCCGATGAGCAGTTCTTC.

This chain uses TRBV5-7 with TRBJ1-1, with D perhaps TRBD1 (5 bases). TRBV5-7 is flagged as an ORF with uncertain function. V was pared by 4 bases and J by 4 bases, with 14 bases between. The CDR3 extends over 14 amino acids. The DNA for the CDR3 is TGTGCCAGCAGCCTGCCAGGGCGGGGCACTGAAGCTTTCTTT. Its protein is CASSLPGRGTEAFF.

This chain connects TRBV5-1 to TRBJ2-1; the match to TRBD1 covers 7 bases. CDR1 is SGHRS and CDR2 is YFSETQ in the germline V gene. Losses at the gene ends were 0 bases for V and 12 bases for J; bases not matched to a gene: 9. The CDR3 spans 14 residues. The CDR3 sequence: CASSLGTGRRVQFF. DNA for the CDR3: TGCGCCAGCAGCTTGGGGACAGGCCGAAGAGTGCAGTTCTTC. The whole variable domain, filled in from reference TRBV5-1 and TRBJ2-1, reads KAGVTQTPRYLIKTRGQQVTLSCSPISGHRSVSWYQQTPGQGLQFLFEYFSETQRNKGNFPGRFSGRQFSNSRSEMNVSTLELGDSALYLCASSLGTGRRVQFFGPGTRLTVL.

The chain uses TRBV7-3 and TRBJ1-1, with D perhaps matching TRBD1 (5 bases). V dropped 2 bases and J dropped 2 bases, with 15 bases sitting between them. The CDR3 has 16 amino acids. The germline V gene has CDR1 SGHTA and CDR2 FQGTGA. The chain's CDR3 is CASSLGVGQLNTEAFF. The CDR3 nucleotides are TGTGCCAGCAGCTTAGGGGTGGGGCAGCTTAACACTGAAGCTTTCTTT.

The chain is built from TRBV6-5 and TRBJ2-3; D perhaps matches TRBD2 (6 bases). This CDR3 has 14 residues. The germline gives CDR1 MNHEY, CDR2 SVGAGI. The ends were cut back, 4 bases at V and 6 bases at J, with 14 bases in the middle. CDR3 protein: CASSFRLGSDTQYF. The CDR3 nucleotides are TGTGCCAGCAGTTTTCGACTAGGGTCCGATACGCAGTATTTT.

The rearrangement links TRBV6-5 to TRBJ2-1; TRBD1 is a possible D gene (6 bases). This CDR3 has 12 residues. V shed 6 bases and J shed 6 bases, with 9 bases lying between them. Germline V gives CDR1 MNHEY, CDR2 SVGAGI. Here the CDR3 reads CASRDSPNEQFF. The CDR3 nucleotides read TGTGCCAGCAGGGACAGCCCCAATGAGCAGTTCTTC.

The genes are TRBV7-6 and TRBJ1-2; a possible D gene is TRBD1 (5 bases). V was shortened by 6 bases and J by 9 bases, with 23 bases between the two germline ends. The CDR3 has 15 amino acids. Germline CDR1 SGHVS, CDR2 FNYEAQ. The CDR3 region has the DNA TGTGCCAGCAGTCACAGGCGGACGTCCCCCAGTCGCTACACCTTC. Translation gives CASSHRRTSPSRYTF.

This chain uses TRBV6-5 with TRBJ2-1; 11 bases align to TRBD1. The germline CDR1 and CDR2 sequences are MNHEY and SVGAGI. The CDR3 covers 15 residues. V dropped 4 bases and J dropped 9; count of bases not matched to a gene: 8. The chain's CDR3 is CASSSGQGAFGEQFF. CDR3 nucleotides: TGTGCCAGCAGTTCCGGACAGGGGGCGTTTGGTGAGCAGTTCTTC.

The chain carries TRBV28 and TRBJ2-1, with TRBD1 matching 10 bases. The CDR3 spans 15 residues. V was pared by 7 bases and J by 2 bases, with 5 bases of the junction left unmatched. Germline V lookup: CDR1 MDHEN, CDR2 SYDVKM. The CDR3, as DNA: TGTGCCAGCACCGACAGGGGGCGCCCCTACAATGAGCAGTTCTTC. Translating it yields CASTDRGRPYNEQFF.

The V call is TRBV9, the J call TRBJ2-1; 14 nucleotides line up with TRBD2. The CDR3 runs 24 residues. Germline values: CDR1 SGDLS, CDR2 YYNGEE. Trimming removed 4 bases from V and 3 bases from J; junction bases left unmatched: 27. This CDR3 is CASSSQRLTGLAGALRVDYNEQFF. The CDR3, as DNA: TGTGCCAGCAGCTCCCAGAGGTTGACGGGACTAGCGGGAGCCCTAAGAGTTGACTACAATGAGCAGTTCTTC.

This clone was counted once. This chain connects TRBV6-4 to TRBJ2-7; TRBD2 might be the D (6 bases). Trimming took 7 bases from V and 7 from J, leaving 20 bases between them. This CDR3 has 14 amino acids. The germline CDR1 and CDR2 sequences are MRHNA and SNTAGT. CDR3: CASTLWEAGLEQYF. CDR3 sequence (DNA): TGTGCCAGCACTTTGTGGGAGGCGGGTTTAGAGCAGTACTTC.

The CDR3 sequence: CASSGTGQTEAFF. DNA of the CDR3: TGTGCCAGCAGCGGTACGGGACAGACTGAAGCTTTCTTT. V usage is TRBV13 and J usage is TRBJ1-1; 7 positions match TRBD1. Germline trimming cut 5 bases from V and 5 bases from J; bases unmatched to any gene: 5. From germline, CDR1 is PRHDT and CDR2 FYEKMQ (reference sequence). The CDR3 has 13 amino acids.

The chain links TRBV7-2 to TRBJ1-5; D uncertain. Germline V CDR1 and CDR2: SGHTA, FQGNSA. The CDR3 covers 14 residues. V lost 6 bases to trimming and J lost 6 bases, with 15 bases between them. The CDR3 loop is CASSYHSTRQPQHF. CDR3 DNA sequence: TGTGCCAGCAGTTATCATTCTACCCGTCAGCCCCAGCATTTT.

This clone has only one observation. The rearrangement uses TRBV5-6 and TRBJ2-7; 13 nucleotides match TRBD2. The V gene's germline CDR1 is SGHDT and CDR2 YYEEEE. With 1 base clipped from V and 6 bases from J, the junction kept 4 bases outside the gene matches. CDR3 size: 15 residues. CDR3: CASSLLGLAGSEQYF. The DNA of the CDR3 is TGTGCCAGCAGCTTGTTGGGACTAGCGGGATCCGAGCAGTACTTC.

This chain connects TRBV6-1 to TRBJ2-1, with D perhaps matching TRBD2 (6 bases). This CDR3 comprises 15 residues. V lost 0 bases and J 5 bases, leaving 11 bases between the germline ends. Germline lookup yields CDR1 MNHNS and CDR2 SASEGT. CDR3: CASSEAAGWNNEQFF. The CDR3 DNA reads as TGTGCCAGCAGTGAAGCGGCGGGATGGAACAATGAGCAGTTCTTC.

The chain links TRBV27 to TRBJ1-5; TRBD1 might be the D (6 bases). Trimming left V 6 bases short and J 6 bases short, with 18 bases between. The CDR3 runs 15 residues. CDR1 is MNHEY, CDR2 SMNVEV, per germline (reference sequence). The CDR3 is CASRLSGGAGQPQHF. The CDR3 DNA follows: TGTGCCAGCAGACTCTCGGGGGGCGCGGGTCAGCCCCAGCATTTT.